This T cell receptor beta chain was observed in a study of a mutant IDH1 vaccine in newly diagnosed glioma. Study-wide results and caveats: Pseudoprogression appeared independent of alterations in top peripheral clonotypes. Immune responses arising from the vaccine appeared in approximately 93% of patients.

The CDR3 length is 13 residues. V was shortened by 6 bases and J by 0 bases, with 10 bases between the two germline ends. Germline V gives CDR1 SGHRS, CDR2 YFSETQ. Repertoires were generated with immunoSEQ multiplex PCR, while TCRdb's copy carries only in-frame clones and drops some. Of roughly 76,000 clones listed, over 75% were seen once; the top ten hold about 2.2%. The time point was: week 23, last vaccination. One vaccine dose held 300 ug of mutant IDH1 20-mer peptide and came with topical imiquimod. Concerning this clone itself: Its antigen is undetermined.

The source material was PBMCs, sampled from a glioma patient whose treatment included an IDH1 peptide vaccine. The sequence was collected from a man aged 30-40 years with glioma. Some clones in this sample may be carry-over from other donors' samples. The chain employs TRBV5-1 and TRBJ2-7; D gene uncertain. In DNA form, the CDR3 reads TGCGCCAGCACCGCGGTGAGCTCCTACGAGCAGTACTTC. Translating it yields CASTAVSSYEQYF. The variable domain in full, completed from reference TRBV5-1 and TRBJ2-7, reads KAGVTQTPRYLIKTRGQQVTLSCSPISGHRSVSWYQQTPGQGLQFLFEYFSETQRNKGNFPGRFSGRQFSNSRSEMNVSTLELGDSALYLCASTAVSSYEQYFGPGTRLTVT.